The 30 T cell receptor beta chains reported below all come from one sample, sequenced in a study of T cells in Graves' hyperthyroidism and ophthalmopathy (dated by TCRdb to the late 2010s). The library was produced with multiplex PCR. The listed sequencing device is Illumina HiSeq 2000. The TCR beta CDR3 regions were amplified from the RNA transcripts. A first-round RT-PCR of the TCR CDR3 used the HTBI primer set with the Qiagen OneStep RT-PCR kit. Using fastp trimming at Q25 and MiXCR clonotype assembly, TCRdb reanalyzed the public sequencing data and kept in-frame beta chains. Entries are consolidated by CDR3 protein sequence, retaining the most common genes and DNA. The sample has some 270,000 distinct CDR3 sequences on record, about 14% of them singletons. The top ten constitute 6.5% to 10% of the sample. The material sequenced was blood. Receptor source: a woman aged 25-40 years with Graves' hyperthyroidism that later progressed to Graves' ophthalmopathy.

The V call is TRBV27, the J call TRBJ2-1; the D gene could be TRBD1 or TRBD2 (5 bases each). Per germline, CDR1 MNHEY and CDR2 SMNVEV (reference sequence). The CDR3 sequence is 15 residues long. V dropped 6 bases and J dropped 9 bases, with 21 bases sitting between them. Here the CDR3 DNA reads TGTGCCAGCAGGATCGTCTTGGGGGATGAGGCTGAGCAGTTCTTC. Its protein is CASRIVLGDEAEQFF.

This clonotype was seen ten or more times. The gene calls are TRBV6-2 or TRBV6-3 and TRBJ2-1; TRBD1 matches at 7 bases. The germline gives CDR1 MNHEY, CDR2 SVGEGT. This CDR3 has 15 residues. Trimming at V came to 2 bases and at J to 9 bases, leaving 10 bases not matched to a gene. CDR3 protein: CASSYMGQYAGEQFF. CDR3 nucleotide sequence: TGTGCCAGCAGTTACATGGGACAGTACGCGGGTGAGCAGTTCTTC.

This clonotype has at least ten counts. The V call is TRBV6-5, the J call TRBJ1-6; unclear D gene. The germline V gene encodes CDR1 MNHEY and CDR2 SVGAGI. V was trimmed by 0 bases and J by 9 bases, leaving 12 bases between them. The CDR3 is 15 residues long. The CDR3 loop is CASSYSSRAGSPLHF. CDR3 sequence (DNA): TGTGCCAGCAGTTACTCGTCCCGGGCGGGTTCACCCCTCCACTTT.

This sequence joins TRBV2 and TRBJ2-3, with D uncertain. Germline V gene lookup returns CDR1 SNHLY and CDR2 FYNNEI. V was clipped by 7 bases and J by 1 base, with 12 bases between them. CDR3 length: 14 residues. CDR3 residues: CASNIHTGTDTQYF. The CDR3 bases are TGTGCCAGCAACATACATACAGGCACAGATACGCAGTATTTT.

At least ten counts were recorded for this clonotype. DNA of the CDR3: TGTGCCAGCTCACCGTCCCTCTCGAATGAGCAGTTCTTC. Encoded protein: CASSPSLSNEQFF. This chain links TRBV18 with TRBJ2-1; D is ambiguous. Germline V gives CDR1 KGHSH, CDR2 LQKENI. The CDR3 is 13 residues long. Trimming cost V 3 bases and J 7 bases, with 10 bases left between them.

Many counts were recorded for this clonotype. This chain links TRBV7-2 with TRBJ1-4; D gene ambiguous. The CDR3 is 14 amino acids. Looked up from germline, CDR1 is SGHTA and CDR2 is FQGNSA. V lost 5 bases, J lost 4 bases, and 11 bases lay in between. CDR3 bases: TGTGCCAGCAGCCCCTTTGGGTTTAATGAAAAACTGTTTTTT. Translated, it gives CASSPFGFNEKLFF.

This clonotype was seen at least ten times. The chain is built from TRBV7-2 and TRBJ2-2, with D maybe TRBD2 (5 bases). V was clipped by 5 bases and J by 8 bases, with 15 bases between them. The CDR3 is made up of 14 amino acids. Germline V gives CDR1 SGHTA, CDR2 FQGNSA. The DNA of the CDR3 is TGTGCCAGCAGCCCTGATCGGGGTCGGGGGGAGCTGTTTTTT. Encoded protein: CASSPDRGRGELFF.

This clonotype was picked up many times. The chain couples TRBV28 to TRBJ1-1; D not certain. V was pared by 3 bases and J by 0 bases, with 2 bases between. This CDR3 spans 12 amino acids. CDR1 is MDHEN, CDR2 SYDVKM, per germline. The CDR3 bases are TGTGCCAGCAGTTTCGTGAACACTGAAGCTTTCTTT. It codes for CASSFVNTEAFF.

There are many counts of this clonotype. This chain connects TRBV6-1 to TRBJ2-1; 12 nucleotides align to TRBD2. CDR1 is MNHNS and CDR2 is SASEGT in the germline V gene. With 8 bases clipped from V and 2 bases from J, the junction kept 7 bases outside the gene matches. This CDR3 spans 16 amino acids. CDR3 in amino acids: CASGPLAGGAYNEQFF. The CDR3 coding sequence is TGTGCCAGCGGGCCCCTAGCGGGAGGGGCCTACAATGAGCAGTTCTTC.

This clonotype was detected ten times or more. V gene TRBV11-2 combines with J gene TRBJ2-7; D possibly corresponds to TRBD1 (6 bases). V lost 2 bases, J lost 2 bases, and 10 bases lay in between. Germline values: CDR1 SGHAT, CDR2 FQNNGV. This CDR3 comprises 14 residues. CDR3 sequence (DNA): TGTGCCAGCAGCTTATTAAAGGGGGCCTACGAGCAGTACTTC. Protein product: CASSLLKGAYEQYF.

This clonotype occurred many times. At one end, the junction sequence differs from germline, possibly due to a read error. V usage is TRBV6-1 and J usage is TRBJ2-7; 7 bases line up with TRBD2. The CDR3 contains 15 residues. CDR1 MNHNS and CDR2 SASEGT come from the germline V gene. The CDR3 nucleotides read TGTGCCAGCAGTCAAGCGGGCGGGAGAAGGGACGAGCAGTACTTC. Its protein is CASSQAGGRRDEQYF.

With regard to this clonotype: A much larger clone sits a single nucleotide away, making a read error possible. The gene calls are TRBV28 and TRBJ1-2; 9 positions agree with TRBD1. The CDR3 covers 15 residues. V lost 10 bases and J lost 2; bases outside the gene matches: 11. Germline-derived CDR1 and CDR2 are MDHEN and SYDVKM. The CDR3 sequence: CATPRQGEINYGYTF. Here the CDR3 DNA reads TGTGCCACCCCTCGACAGGGGGAGATCAACTATGGCTACACCTTC.

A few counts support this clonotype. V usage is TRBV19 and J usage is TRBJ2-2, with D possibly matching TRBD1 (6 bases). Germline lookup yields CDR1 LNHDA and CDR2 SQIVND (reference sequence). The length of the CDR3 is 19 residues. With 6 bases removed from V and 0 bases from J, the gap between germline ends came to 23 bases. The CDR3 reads CASSTEFPRQESNTGELFF. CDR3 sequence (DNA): TGTGCCAGTAGCACGGAGTTCCCTCGACAGGAATCGAACACCGGGGAGCTGTTTTTT.

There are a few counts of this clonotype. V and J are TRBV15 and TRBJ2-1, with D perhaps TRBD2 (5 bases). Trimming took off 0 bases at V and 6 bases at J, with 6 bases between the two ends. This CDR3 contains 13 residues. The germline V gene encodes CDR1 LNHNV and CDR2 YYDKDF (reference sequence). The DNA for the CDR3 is TGTGCCACCAGCAGAGAGGGGAGCAATGAGCAGTTCTTC. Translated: CATSREGSNEQFF.

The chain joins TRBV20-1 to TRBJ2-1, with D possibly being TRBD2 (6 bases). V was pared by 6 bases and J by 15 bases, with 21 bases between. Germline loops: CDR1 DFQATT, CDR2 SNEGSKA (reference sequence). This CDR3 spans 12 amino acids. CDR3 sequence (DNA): TGCAGTGCCCTCGGAGGGAATGGGAAGCGGTTCTTC. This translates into CSALGGNGKRFF.

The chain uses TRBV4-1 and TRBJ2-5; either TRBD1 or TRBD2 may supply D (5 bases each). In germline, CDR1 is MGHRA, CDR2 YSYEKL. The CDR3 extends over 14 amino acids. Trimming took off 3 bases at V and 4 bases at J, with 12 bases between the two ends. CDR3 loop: CASSQDWGRETQYF. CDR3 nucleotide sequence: TGCGCCAGCAGCCAGGACTGGGGGAGAGAGACCCAGTACTTC.

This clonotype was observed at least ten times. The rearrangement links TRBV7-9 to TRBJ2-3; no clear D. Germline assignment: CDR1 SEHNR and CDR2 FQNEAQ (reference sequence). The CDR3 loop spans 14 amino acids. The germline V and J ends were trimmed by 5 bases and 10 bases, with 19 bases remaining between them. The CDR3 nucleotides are TGTGCCAGCAGCGCCACCACCTCGAGATTCGCGCAGTATTTT. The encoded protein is CASSATTSRFAQYF.

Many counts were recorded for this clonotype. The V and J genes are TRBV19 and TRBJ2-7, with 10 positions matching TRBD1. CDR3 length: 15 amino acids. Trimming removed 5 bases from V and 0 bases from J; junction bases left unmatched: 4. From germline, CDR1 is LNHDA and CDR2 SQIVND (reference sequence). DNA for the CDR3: TGTGCCAGTAGTGCGGGACAGGGGAGCTCCTACGAGCAGTACTTC. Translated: CASSAGQGSSYEQYF.

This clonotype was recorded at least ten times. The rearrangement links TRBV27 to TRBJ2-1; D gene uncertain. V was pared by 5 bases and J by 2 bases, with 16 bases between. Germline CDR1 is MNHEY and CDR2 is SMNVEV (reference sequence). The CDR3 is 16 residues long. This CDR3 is CASSETPAPTYNEQFF. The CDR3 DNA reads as TGTGCCAGCAGTGAGACTCCCGCCCCCACCTACAATGAGCAGTTCTTC.

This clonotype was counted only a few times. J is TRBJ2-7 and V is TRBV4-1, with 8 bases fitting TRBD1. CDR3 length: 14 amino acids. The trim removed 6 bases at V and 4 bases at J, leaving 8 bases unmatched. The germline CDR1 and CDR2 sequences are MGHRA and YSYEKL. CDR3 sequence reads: CASRPTGGTYEQYF. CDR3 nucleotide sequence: TGCGCCAGCAGGCCCACAGGGGGGACATACGAGCAGTACTTC.

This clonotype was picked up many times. The CDR3 region is CASSYGREQYF. For the CDR3, the DNA is TGTGCCAGCAGTTACGGTCGCGAGCAGTACTTC. The chain carries TRBV6-5 and TRBJ2-7; D unresolved. Looked up from germline, CDR1 is MNHEY and CDR2 is SVGAGI. Trimming took 2 bases from V and 6 from J, leaving 5 bases between them. CDR3 length equals 11 residues.

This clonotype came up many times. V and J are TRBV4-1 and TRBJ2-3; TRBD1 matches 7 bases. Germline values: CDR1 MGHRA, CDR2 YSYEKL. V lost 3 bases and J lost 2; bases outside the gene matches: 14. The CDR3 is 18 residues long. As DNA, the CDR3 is TGCGCCAGCAGCCAGCCGGGACAGAGGACTGTAACCACAGATACGCAGTATTTT. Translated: CASSQPGQRTVTTDTQYF.

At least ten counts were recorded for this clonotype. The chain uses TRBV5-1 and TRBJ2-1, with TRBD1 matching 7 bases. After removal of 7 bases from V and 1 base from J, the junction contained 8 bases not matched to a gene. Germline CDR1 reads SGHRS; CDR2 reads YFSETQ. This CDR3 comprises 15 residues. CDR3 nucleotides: TGCGCCAGCCAGGGGGAAGACAGGTCCTACAATGAGCAGTTCTTC. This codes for CASQGEDRSYNEQFF. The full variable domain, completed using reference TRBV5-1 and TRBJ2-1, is KAGVTQTPRYLIKTRGQQVTLSCSPISGHRSVSWYQQTPGQGLQFLFEYFSETQRNKGNFPGRFSGRQFSNSRSEMNVSTLELGDSALYLCASQGEDRSYNEQFFGPGTRLTVL.

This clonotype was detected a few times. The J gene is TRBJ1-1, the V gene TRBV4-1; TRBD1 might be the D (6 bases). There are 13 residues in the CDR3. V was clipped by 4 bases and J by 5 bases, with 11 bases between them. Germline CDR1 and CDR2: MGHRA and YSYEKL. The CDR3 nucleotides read TGCGCCAGCAGCCGGGGGCCTCAAACTGAAGCTTTCTTT. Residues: CASSRGPQTEAFF.

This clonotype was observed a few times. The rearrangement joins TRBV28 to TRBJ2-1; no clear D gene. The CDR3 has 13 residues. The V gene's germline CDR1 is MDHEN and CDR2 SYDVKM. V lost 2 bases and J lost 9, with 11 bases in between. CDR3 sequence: CASSLRSASEQFF. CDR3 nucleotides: TGTGCCAGCAGTTTAAGGTCTGCGAGTGAGCAGTTCTTC.

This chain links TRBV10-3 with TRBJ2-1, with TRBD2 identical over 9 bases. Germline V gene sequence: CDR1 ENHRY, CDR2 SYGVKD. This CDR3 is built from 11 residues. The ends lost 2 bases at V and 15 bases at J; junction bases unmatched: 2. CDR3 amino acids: CAISEASGTFF. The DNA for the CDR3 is TGTGCCATCAGTGAGGCTAGCGGGACGTTCTTC.

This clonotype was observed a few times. CDR3 protein: CASNSLQGASYEQYF. In DNA, the CDR3 is TGTGCCAGCAATTCTCTACAGGGGGCGAGTTACGAGCAGTACTTC. The gene calls are TRBV28 and TRBJ2-7; 9 bases line up with TRBD1. V lost 7 bases and J lost 4; bases outside the gene matches: 11. This CDR3 has 15 residues. Germline values: CDR1 MDHEN, CDR2 SYDVKM.

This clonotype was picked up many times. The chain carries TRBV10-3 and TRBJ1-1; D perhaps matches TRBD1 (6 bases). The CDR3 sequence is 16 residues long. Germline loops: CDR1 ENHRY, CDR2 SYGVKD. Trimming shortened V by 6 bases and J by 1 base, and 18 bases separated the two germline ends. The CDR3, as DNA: TGTGCCATCAGGCCCTCAGGGGCGCGAACGAACACTGAAGCTTTCTTT. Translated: CAIRPSGARTNTEAFF.

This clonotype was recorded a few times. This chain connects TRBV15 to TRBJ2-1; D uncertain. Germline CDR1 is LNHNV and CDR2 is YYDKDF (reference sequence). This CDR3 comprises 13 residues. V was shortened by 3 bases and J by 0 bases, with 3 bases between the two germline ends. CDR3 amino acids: CATSSASYNEQFF. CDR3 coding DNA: TGTGCCACCAGCAGCGCCTCCTACAATGAGCAGTTCTTC.

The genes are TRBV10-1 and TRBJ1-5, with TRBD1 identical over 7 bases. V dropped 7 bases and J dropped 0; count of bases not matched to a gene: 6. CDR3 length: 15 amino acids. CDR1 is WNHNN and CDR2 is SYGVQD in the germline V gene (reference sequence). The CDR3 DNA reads TGCGCCAGCACCACCCAGGGGGGTAGCAATCAGCCCCAGCATTTT. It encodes CASTTQGGSNQPQHF.